This passage covers 13 T cell receptor beta chains from one sample sequenced in a study of T cell clonality in common variable immunodeficiency. This table comes from immunoSEQ multiplex PCR, and its TCRdb copy is limited to in-frame clones, with some not included. The sample is made up of tens of thousands of clones, none counted only once. The sequenced sample consisted of peripheral blood mononuclear cells. Receptor source: a person aged 18 to 75 in good health.

This clone came up a few times. The sequenced fragment ends 3 residues before the CDR3 boundary, so the rest is inferred from the germline J gene. V usage is TRBV25-1 and J usage is TRBJ1-1; possibly TRBD1 for D (5 bases). Between the trimmed V and J ends, which lost 2 bases and 5 bases, there was a span of 9 bases. The CDR3 is 13 residues long. Germline values: CDR1 MGHDK, CDR2 SYGVNS. The chain's CDR3 is CASSEGRGTEAFF. CDR3 DNA, as far as it was read: TGTGCCAGCAGTGAAGGGCGGGGGACTGAA.

The sample holds many counts of this clone. Read sequence stops 3 residues before the CDR3 end, and the germline J gene provides the missing end. The chain links TRBV6-1 to TRBJ2-3, with 9 bases fitting TRBD1. Trimming removed 2 bases from V and 0 bases from J; junction bases left unmatched: 3. The CDR3 runs 16 residues. CDR1 and CDR2 from the germline V gene are MNHNS and SASEGT. The covered CDR3 bases are TGTGCCAGCAGTGAATGGACAGGGGTAAGCACAGATACG. Amino acids: CASSEWTGVSTDT. The whole CDR3 protein is CASSEWTGVSTDTQYF.

This clone was observed at least ten times. Read data end 3 residues before the CDR3 end; the end is taken from the germline J gene. This chain connects TRBV2 to TRBJ2-3; D perhaps matches TRBD1 (6 bases). This CDR3 region has 16 residues. Deletions cut 6 bases from V and 0 bases from J, with 16 bases between. Germline loops: CDR1 SNHLY, CDR2 FYNNEI. This CDR3 reads CASSDQQGRSTDTQYF. CDR3 bases read: TGTGCCAGCAGCGACCAACAGGGACGAAGCACAGATACG.

This clone was counted at least ten times. The read ends 3 residues early relative to the CDR3; the germline J gene fills the gap. V usage is TRBV14 and J usage is TRBJ2-2; D not resolved. V gave up 3 bases and J gave up 0 bases, with 14 bases separating them. Germline V gene lookup returns CDR1 SGHDN and CDR2 FVKESK. This CDR3 is built from 17 residues. The CDR3 bases that were read are TGTGCCAGCAGCCATCTAGGCCAGATGGCGAACACCGGGGAG. The encoded protein is CASSHLGQMANTGE. In full, the CDR3 is CASSHLGQMANTGELFF.

This clone was picked up many times. CDR3: CASSPLAGGLTDTQYF. The sequenced CDR3 bases are TGTGCCAGTAGTCCACTAGCGGGGGGGCTTACAGATACG. The V call is TRBV19, the J call TRBJ2-3; TRBD2 aligns across 13 bases. The read finishes 3 residues shy of the CDR3 end, and the germline J gene is used to complete it. With 5 bases clipped from V and 3 bases from J, the junction kept 5 bases outside the gene matches. Germline V gene sequence: CDR1 LNHDA, CDR2 SQIVND (reference sequence). The CDR3 totals 16 residues.

This clone was counted at least ten times. The DNA ends 3 residues before the CDR3 does, and the rest of the CDR3 is filled in from the germline J gene. V is TRBV10-1 and J is TRBJ1-2; TRBD1 aligns across 9 bases. V lost 8 bases to trimming and J lost 4 bases; unmatched junction nucleotides: 8. Germline assignment: CDR1 WNHNN and CDR2 SYGVQD (reference sequence). This CDR3 region has 14 residues. The chain's CDR3 is CASAGTGTTYGYTF. The DNA read from the CDR3 is TGCGCCAGCGCGGGGACAGGGACAACCTATGGC.

This clone occurred many times. The DNA ends 3 residues before the CDR3 does, and the rest of the CDR3 is filled in from the germline J gene. This chain uses TRBV2 with TRBJ1-2; 9 bases line up with TRBD1. Per germline, CDR1 SNHLY and CDR2 FYNNEI. The CDR3 spans 13 residues. The covered CDR3 bases are TGTGCCAGCACGTCGGGACAGGGATTTGGG. Amino acids: CASTSGQGFG. The full CDR3 protein is CASTSGQGFGYTF.

This clone was detected a few times. The read terminates 3 residues before the CDR3 end, so the remaining end is supplied by the germline J gene. The chain is built from TRBV7-9 and TRBJ2-7; TRBD1 is a possible D gene (6 bases). With 4 bases removed from V and 2 bases from J, the gap between germline ends came to 9 bases. Germline V lookup: CDR1 SEHNR, CDR2 FQNEAQ (reference sequence). CDR3 size: 13 residues. CDR3 loop: CASSWGPAYEQYF. The CDR3 bases that were read are TGTGCCAGCAGCTGGGGGCCCGCCTACGAG.

The CDR3 sequence is CSARGTGENEQFF. Partial CDR3 DNA: TGCAGTGCTAGAGGGACAGGGGAAAATGAG. The chain is built from TRBV20-1 and TRBJ2-1; 9 bases match TRBD1. With the read ending 3 residues before the CDR3 end, the germline J gene is used to fill in that end. Germline V gene data show CDR1 as DFQATT and CDR2 as SNEGSKA (reference sequence). The CDR3 runs to 13 residues. V lost 1 base and J lost 7; bases outside the gene matches: 2.

This clone was seen many times. Sequencing ends 3 residues short of the CDR3 end; the germline J gene provides the rest. The chain combines TRBV7-6 with TRBJ2-3; 7 nucleotides agree with TRBD1. With V trimmed by 5 bases and J by 0 bases, 11 bases remained unmatched. The germline CDR1 and CDR2 sequences are SGHVS and FNYEAQ. CDR3 length: 17 amino acids. The CDR3 bases that were read are TGTGCCAGCAGCCCCAGTCGGACAGGTTCTAGCACAGATACG. Translating gives CASSPSRTGSSTDT. The whole CDR3 region reads CASSPSRTGSSTDTQYF.

This clone has only a few counts. The sequenced fragment ends 3 residues before the CDR3 boundary, so the rest is inferred from the germline J gene. The V call is TRBV18, the J call TRBJ2-7; 12 bases map to TRBD1. Germline CDR1 and CDR2: KGHSH and LQKENI. Trimming removed 3 bases from V and 6 bases from J; junction bases left unmatched: 3. The length of the CDR3 is 14 residues. The CDR3 region is CASSPPGQGAEQYF. CDR3 DNA (partial): TGTGCCAGCTCACCCCCGGGACAGGGGGCCGAG.

This clone was counted ten times or more. The read comes to an end 3 residues before the CDR3 does, leaving the germline J gene to fill in the end. This rearrangement joins TRBV20-1 to TRBJ2-5; 9 bases line up with TRBD1. Trimming removed 7 bases from V and 3 bases from J; junction bases left unmatched: 6. The CDR3 is 13 amino acids. Germline V gene data show CDR1 as DFQATT and CDR2 as SNEGSKA (reference sequence). The CDR3 region is CSGDRGVEETQYF. The CDR3 DNA, read in part, is TGCAGTGGCGACAGGGGGGTTGAAGAGACC.

This clone came up many times. The missing CDR3 end, 3 residues past where the read stops, is filled in from the germline J gene. This sequence joins TRBV20-1 and TRBJ1-1; D remains unclear. Germline V gene lookup returns CDR1 DFQATT and CDR2 SNEGSKA (reference sequence). Trimming took 0 bases from V and 2 from J, leaving 25 bases between them. The CDR3 has 19 residues. The DNA read from the CDR3 is TGCAGTGCTAGAGATCGCCCTTTTTCCTCGCGGGTCGAAAACACTGAA. Its translation: CSARDRPFSSRVENTE. The whole CDR3 sequence reads CSARDRPFSSRVENTEAFF.